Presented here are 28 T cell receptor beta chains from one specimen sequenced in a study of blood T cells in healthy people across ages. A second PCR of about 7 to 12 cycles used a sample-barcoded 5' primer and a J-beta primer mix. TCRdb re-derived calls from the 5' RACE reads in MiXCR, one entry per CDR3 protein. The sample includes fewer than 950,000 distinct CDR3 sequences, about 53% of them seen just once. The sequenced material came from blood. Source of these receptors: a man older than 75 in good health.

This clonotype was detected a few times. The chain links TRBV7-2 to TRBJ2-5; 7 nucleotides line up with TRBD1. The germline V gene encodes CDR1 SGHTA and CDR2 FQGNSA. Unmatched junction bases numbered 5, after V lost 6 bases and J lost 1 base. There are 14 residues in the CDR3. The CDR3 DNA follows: TGTGCCAGCAGACAGGGGAACCTCCAAGAGACCCAGTACTTC. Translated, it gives CASRQGNLQETQYF.

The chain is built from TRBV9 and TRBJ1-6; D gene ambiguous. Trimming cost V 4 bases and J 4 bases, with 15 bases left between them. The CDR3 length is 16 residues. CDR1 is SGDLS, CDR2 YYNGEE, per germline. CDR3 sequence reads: CASSPPFGGYNSPLHF. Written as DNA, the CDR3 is TGTGCCAGCAGCCCCCCGTTTGGAGGATATAATTCACCCCTCCACTTT.

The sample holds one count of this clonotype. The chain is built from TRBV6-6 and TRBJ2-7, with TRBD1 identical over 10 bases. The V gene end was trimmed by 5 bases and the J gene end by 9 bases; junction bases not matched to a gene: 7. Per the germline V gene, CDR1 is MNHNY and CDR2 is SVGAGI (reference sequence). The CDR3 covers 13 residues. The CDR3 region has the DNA TGTGCCAGCAGTACCGGGACAGGGGCCGGGCAGTACTTC. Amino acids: CASSTGTGAGQYF.

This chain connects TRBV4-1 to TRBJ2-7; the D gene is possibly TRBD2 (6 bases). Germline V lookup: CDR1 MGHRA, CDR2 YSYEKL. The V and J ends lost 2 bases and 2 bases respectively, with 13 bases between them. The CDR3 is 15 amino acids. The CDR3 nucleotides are TGCGCCAGCAGCCAAACTCCCGCGGGGACCTACGAGCAGTACTTC. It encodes CASSQTPAGTYEQYF.

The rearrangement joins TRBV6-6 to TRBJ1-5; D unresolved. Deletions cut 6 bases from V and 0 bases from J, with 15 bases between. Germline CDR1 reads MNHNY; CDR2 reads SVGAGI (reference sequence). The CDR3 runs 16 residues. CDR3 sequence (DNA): TGTGCCAGCAGCTTCCGCGAGGAGCCTAGCAATCAGCCCCAGCATTTT. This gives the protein CASSFREEPSNQPQHF.

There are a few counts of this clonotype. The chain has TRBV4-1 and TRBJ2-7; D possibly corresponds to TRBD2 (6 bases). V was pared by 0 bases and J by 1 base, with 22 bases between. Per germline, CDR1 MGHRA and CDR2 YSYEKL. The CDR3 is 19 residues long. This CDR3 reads CASSQDSLQMAGGSYEQYF. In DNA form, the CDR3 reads TGCGCCAGCAGCCAAGATAGCCTCCAAATGGCCGGAGGGTCCTACGAGCAGTACTTC.

The DNA of the CDR3 is TGTGCCAGCAGCTTCAAGGGGGATTCACCCCTCCACTTT. It is translated as CASSFKGDSPLHF. The gene calls are TRBV7-2 and TRBJ1-6; a weak D match, TRBD1 (6 bases). This CDR3 has 13 residues. Trimming removed 3 bases from V and 8 bases from J, with 8 bases in between. Germline CDR1 and CDR2: SGHTA and FQGNSA.

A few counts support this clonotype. Here the CDR3 reads CATNPPGQNYGYTF. The CDR3 DNA reads TGTGCCACCAACCCCCCGGGACAAAACTATGGCTACACCTTC. The gene calls are TRBV28 and TRBJ1-2; possibly TRBD1 for D (6 bases). The length of the CDR3 is 14 residues. The V and J ends lost 10 bases and 2 bases respectively, with 17 bases between them. Per germline, CDR1 MDHEN and CDR2 SYDVKM.

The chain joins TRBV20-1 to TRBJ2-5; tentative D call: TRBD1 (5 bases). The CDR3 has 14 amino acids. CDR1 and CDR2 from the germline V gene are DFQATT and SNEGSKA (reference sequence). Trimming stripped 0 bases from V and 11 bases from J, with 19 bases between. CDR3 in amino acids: CSARDREHYKEQYF. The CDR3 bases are TGCAGTGCTAGAGACAGGGAACACTACAAGGAGCAGTACTTC.

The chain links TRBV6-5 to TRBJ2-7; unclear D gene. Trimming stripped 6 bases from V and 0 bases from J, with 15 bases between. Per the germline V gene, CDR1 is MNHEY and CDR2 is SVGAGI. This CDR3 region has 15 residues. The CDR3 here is CASRILPQDSYEQYF. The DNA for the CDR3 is TGTGCCAGCAGGATCCTCCCGCAGGACTCCTACGAGCAGTACTTC.

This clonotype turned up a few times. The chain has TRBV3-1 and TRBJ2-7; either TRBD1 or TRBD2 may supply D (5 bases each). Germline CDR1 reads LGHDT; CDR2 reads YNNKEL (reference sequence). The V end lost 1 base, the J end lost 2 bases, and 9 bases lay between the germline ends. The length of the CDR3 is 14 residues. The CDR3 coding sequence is TGTGCCAGCAGCCAAGCGGGACGGCCCTACGAGCAGTACTTC. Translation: CASSQAGRPYEQYF.

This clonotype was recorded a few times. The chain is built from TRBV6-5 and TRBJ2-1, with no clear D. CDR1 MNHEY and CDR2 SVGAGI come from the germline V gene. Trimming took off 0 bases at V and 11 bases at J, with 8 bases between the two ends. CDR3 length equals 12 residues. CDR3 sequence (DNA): TGTGCCAGCAGTTACTCGATGGGCCAGCAGTTCTTC. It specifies CASSYSMGQQFF.

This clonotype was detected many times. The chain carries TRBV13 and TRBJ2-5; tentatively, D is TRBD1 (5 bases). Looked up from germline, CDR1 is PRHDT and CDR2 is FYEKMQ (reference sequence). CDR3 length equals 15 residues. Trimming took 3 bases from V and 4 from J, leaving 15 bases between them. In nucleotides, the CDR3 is TGTGCCAGCAGCTTTGGGGCAAGGGTAGGAGAGACCCAGTACTTC. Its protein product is CASSFGARVGETQYF.

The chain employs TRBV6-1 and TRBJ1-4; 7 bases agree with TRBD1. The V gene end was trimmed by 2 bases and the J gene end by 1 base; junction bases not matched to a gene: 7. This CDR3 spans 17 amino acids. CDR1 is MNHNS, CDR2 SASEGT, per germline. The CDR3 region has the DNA TGTGCCAGCAGTGAATGGCGACAGGGTTTAACTAATGAAAAACTGTTTTTT. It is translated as CASSEWRQGLTNEKLFF.

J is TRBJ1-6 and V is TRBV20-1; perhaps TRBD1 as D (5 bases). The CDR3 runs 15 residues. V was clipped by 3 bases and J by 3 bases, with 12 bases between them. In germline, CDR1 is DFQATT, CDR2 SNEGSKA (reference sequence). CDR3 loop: CSASVGRGYNSPLHF. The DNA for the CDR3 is TGCAGTGCTAGCGTGGGACGGGGCTATAATTCACCCCTCCACTTT.

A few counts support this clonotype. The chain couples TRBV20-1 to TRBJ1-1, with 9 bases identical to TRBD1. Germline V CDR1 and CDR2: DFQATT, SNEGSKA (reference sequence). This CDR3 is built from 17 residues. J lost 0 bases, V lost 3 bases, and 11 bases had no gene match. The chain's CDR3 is CSARVRDRERMNTEAFF. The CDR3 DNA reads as TGCAGTGCTAGGGTGCGGGACAGGGAAAGGATGAACACTGAAGCTTTCTTT.

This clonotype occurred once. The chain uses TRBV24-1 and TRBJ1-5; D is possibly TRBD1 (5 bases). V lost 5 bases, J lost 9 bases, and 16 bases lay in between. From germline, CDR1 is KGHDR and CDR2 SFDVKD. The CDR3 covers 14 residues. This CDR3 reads CATSGGEENPPQHF. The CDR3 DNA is TGTGCCACCAGTGGAGGGGAAGAGAACCCGCCCCAGCATTTT.

The CDR3 DNA is TGCAGTGCTAAAGCCCAGGAGGGGCTGAACACTGAAGCTTTCTTT. As protein: CSAKAQEGLNTEAFF. This chain joins TRBV20-1 and TRBJ1-1; tentative D call: TRBD1 (5 bases). Germline CDR1 is DFQATT and CDR2 is SNEGSKA (reference sequence). CDR3 size: 15 residues. Trimming took 4 bases from V and 0 from J, leaving 15 bases between them.

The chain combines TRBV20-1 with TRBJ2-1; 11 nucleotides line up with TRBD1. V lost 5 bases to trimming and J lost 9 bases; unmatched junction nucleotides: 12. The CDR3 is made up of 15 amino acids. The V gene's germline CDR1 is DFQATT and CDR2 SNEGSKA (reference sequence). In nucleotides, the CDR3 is TGCAGTGCTTATTCTGGGACAGGGGGTAAGAGTGAGCAGTTCTTC. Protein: CSAYSGTGGKSEQFF.

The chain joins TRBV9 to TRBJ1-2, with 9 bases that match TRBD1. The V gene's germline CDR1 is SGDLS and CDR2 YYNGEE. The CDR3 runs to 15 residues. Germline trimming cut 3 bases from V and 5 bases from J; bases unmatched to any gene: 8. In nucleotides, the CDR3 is TGTGCCAGCAGCGATGGAGGGGACAGGGATTATGGCTACACCTTC. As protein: CASSDGGDRDYGYTF.

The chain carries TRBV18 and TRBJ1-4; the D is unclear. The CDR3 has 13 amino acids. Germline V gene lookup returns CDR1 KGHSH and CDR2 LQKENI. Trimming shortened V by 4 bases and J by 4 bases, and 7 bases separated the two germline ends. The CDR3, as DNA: TGTGCCAGCTCACGTACGGTTAATGAAAAACTGTTTTTT. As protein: CASSRTVNEKLFF.

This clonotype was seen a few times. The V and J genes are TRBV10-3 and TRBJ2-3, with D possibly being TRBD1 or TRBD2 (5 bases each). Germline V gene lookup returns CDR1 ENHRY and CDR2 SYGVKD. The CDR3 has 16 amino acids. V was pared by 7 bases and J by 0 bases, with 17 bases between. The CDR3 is CAIKRGTGVSTDTQYF. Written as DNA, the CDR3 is TGTGCCATCAAGAGAGGGACGGGCGTTAGCACAGATACGCAGTATTTT.

CDR3 DNA sequence: TGTGCCAGCAGCTTAGAGGGACAGGGAAAGACCCAGTACTTC. Translated, it gives CASSLEGQGKTQYF. This sequence joins TRBV7-8 and TRBJ2-5; 9 positions match TRBD1. With V trimmed by 1 base and J by 6 bases, 3 bases remained unmatched. The CDR3 sequence is 14 residues long. CDR1 SGHVS and CDR2 FQNEAQ come from the germline V gene.

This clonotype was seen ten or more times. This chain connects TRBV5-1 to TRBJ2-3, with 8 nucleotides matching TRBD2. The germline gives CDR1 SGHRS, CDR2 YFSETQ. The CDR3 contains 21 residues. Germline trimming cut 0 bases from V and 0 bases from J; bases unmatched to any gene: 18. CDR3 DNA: TGCGCCAGCAGCTTGGGAGTAGCTCGCGGGTTGAGCGGGGGTAGCACAGATACGCAGTATTTT. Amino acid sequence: CASSLGVARGLSGGSTDTQYF.

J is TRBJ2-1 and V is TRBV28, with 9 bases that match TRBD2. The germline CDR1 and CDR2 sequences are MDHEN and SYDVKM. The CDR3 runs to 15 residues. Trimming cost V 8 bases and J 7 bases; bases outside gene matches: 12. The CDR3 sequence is CASGVAGVLWNEQFF. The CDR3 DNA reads TGTGCCAGCGGAGTAGCGGGAGTCTTGTGGAATGAGCAGTTCTTC.

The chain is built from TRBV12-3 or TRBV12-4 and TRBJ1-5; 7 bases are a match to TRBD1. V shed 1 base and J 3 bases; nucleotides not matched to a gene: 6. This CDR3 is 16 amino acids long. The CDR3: CASSLGSGQFNQPQHF. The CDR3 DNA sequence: TGTGCCAGCAGTTTAGGATCGGGACAGTTCAATCAGCCCCAGCATTTT.

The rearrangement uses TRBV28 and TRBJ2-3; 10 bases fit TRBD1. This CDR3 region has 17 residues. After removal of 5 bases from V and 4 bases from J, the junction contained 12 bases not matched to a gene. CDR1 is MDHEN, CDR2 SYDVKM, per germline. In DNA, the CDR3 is TGTGCCAGCAGTCCAGCCAGGGGACAGGGGTACGCAGATACGCAGTATTTT. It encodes CASSPARGQGYADTQYF.

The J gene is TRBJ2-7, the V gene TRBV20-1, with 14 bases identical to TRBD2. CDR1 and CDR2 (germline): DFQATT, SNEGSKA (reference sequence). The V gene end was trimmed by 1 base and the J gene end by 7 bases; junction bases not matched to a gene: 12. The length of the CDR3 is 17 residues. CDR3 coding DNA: TGCAGTGCTAGAGGGAGGTGGACTAGCGGGGGGAATGGTGAGCAGTACTTC. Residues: CSARGRWTSGGNGEQYF.